The 8 T cell receptor beta chains below all came from one sample that was sequenced in a study of a mutant IDH1 vaccine in newly diagnosed glioma. Clones were read by immunoSEQ multiplex PCR, and TCRdb kept only the in-frame ones, dropping some. This sample has roughly 35,000 clones, with around 75% found just once. The time point denotes: week 47, end of study. Every vaccine dose comprised 300 ug of mutant IDH1 20-mer peptide plus topical imiquimod. These receptors have no identified antigens. This specimen was PBMCs, taken from a glioma patient whose treatment included an IDH1 peptide vaccine. Receptor source: a man in his forties with glioma.

This clone was detected once. V is TRBV25-1 and J is TRBJ2-5, with D perhaps matching TRBD1 (5 bases). V lost 6 bases and J 4 bases, leaving 15 bases between the germline ends. This CDR3 is built from 14 residues. The germline gives CDR1 MGHDK, CDR2 SYGVNS. CDR3 nucleotides: TGTGCCAGCAGAAATCAGGGCTGGGGAGAGACCCAGTACTTC. Amino acid sequence: CASRNQGWGETQYF. Combining the CDR3 with reference TRBV25-1 and TRBJ2-5 gives the whole variable domain EADIYQTPRYLVIGTGKKITLECSQTMGHDKMYWYQQDPGMELHLIHYSYGVNSTEKGDLSSESTVSRIRTEHFPLTLESARPSHTSQYLCASRNQGWGETQYFGPGTRLLVL.

The genes are TRBV28 and TRBJ1-3; D perhaps matches TRBD1 (6 bases). The V end was cut by 3 bases, the J end by 0 bases, with 9 bases between. Germline-derived CDR1 and CDR2 are MDHEN and SYDVKM. The CDR3 runs 15 residues. The CDR3 DNA reads as TGTGCCAGCAGTTTGTTAGGGGGCTCTGGAAACACCATATATTTT. Amino acid sequence: CASSLLGGSGNTIYF.

This clone came up a few times. This rearrangement joins TRBV28 to TRBJ1-1, with D perhaps TRBD1 (6 bases). This CDR3 region has 15 residues. Trimming pared 4 bases from V and 10 bases from J, leaving 22 bases between. Germline CDR1 and CDR2: MDHEN and SYDVKM. This CDR3 is CASSSTGTSQRAAFF. The DNA for the CDR3 is TGTGCCAGCAGTTCTACCGGGACATCTCAACGAGCAGCTTTCTTT.

This clone appeared a few times. The chain couples TRBV7-2 to TRBJ1-5; 7 bases are shared with TRBD1. CDR3 length: 16 residues. After removal of 5 bases from V and 3 bases from J, the junction contained 10 bases not matched to a gene. Germline V gives CDR1 SGHTA, CDR2 FQGNSA. The CDR3 region has the DNA TGTGCCAGCAGCACCCAACAGGGGCGGAACAATCAGCCCCAGCATTTT. Its translation is CASSTQQGRNNQPQHF. Drawing the rest from reference TRBV7-2 and TRBJ1-5, the complete variable domain is GAGVSQSPSNKVTEKGKDVELRCDPISGHTALYWYRQSLGQGLEFLIYFQGNSAPDKSGLPSDRFSAERTGGSVSTLTIQRTQQEDSAVYLCASSTQQGRNNQPQHFGDGTRLSIL.

The chain uses TRBV4-3 and TRBJ2-1, with 12 positions matching TRBD2. In germline, CDR1 is LGHNA, CDR2 YSLEER. V lost 2 bases, J lost 5 bases, and 1 base stayed unmatched. The CDR3 spans 15 residues. The CDR3 sequence: CASSQRTSGDNEQFF. CDR3 nucleotide sequence: TGCGCCAGCAGCCAACGGACTAGCGGGGACAATGAGCAGTTCTTC.

This sequence joins TRBV7-2 and TRBJ2-7; the match to TRBD2 covers 10 bases. With 4 bases clipped from V and 6 bases from J, the junction kept 3 bases outside the gene matches. Germline CDR1 is SGHTA and CDR2 is FQGNSA. The CDR3 is 13 amino acids. CDR3 sequence: CASSYSGGGEQYV. The CDR3 coding sequence is TGTGCCAGCAGCTACAGCGGGGGGGGCGAGCAGTACGTC.

This rearrangement joins TRBV4-1 to TRBJ1-1, with D possibly matching TRBD1 (6 bases). Germline V lookup: CDR1 MGHRA, CDR2 YSYEKL. V was pared by 0 bases and J by 8 bases, with 13 bases between. The CDR3 sequence is 14 residues long. The DNA for the CDR3 is TGCGCCAGCAGCCAAGAACAGGGCGGTTTAGAAGCTTTCTTT. This sequence encodes CASSQEQGGLEAFF.

The chain recombines TRBV6-5 with TRBJ1-1, with 7 positions matching TRBD1. This CDR3 spans 12 amino acids. Germline V gene lookup returns CDR1 MNHEY and CDR2 SVGAGI. V shed 6 bases, J shed 10 bases, and the junction held 8 bases outside the gene matches. The DNA for the CDR3 is TGTGCCAGCAGCCGATACAGGGGAGGAGCTTTCTTT. Encoded protein: CASSRYRGGAFF.